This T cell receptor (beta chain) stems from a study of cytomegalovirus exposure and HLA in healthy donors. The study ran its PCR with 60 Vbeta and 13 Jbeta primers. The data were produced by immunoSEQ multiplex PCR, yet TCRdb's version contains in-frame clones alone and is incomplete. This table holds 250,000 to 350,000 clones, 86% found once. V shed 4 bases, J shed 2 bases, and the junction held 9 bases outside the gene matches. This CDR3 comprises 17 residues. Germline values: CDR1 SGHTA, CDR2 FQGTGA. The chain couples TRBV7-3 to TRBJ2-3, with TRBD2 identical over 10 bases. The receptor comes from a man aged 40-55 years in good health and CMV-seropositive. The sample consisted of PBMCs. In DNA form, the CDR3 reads TGTGCCAGCAGCTCACGGACTAGCGGAATTCTCACAGATACGCAGTATTTT. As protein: CASSSRTSGILTDTQYF.